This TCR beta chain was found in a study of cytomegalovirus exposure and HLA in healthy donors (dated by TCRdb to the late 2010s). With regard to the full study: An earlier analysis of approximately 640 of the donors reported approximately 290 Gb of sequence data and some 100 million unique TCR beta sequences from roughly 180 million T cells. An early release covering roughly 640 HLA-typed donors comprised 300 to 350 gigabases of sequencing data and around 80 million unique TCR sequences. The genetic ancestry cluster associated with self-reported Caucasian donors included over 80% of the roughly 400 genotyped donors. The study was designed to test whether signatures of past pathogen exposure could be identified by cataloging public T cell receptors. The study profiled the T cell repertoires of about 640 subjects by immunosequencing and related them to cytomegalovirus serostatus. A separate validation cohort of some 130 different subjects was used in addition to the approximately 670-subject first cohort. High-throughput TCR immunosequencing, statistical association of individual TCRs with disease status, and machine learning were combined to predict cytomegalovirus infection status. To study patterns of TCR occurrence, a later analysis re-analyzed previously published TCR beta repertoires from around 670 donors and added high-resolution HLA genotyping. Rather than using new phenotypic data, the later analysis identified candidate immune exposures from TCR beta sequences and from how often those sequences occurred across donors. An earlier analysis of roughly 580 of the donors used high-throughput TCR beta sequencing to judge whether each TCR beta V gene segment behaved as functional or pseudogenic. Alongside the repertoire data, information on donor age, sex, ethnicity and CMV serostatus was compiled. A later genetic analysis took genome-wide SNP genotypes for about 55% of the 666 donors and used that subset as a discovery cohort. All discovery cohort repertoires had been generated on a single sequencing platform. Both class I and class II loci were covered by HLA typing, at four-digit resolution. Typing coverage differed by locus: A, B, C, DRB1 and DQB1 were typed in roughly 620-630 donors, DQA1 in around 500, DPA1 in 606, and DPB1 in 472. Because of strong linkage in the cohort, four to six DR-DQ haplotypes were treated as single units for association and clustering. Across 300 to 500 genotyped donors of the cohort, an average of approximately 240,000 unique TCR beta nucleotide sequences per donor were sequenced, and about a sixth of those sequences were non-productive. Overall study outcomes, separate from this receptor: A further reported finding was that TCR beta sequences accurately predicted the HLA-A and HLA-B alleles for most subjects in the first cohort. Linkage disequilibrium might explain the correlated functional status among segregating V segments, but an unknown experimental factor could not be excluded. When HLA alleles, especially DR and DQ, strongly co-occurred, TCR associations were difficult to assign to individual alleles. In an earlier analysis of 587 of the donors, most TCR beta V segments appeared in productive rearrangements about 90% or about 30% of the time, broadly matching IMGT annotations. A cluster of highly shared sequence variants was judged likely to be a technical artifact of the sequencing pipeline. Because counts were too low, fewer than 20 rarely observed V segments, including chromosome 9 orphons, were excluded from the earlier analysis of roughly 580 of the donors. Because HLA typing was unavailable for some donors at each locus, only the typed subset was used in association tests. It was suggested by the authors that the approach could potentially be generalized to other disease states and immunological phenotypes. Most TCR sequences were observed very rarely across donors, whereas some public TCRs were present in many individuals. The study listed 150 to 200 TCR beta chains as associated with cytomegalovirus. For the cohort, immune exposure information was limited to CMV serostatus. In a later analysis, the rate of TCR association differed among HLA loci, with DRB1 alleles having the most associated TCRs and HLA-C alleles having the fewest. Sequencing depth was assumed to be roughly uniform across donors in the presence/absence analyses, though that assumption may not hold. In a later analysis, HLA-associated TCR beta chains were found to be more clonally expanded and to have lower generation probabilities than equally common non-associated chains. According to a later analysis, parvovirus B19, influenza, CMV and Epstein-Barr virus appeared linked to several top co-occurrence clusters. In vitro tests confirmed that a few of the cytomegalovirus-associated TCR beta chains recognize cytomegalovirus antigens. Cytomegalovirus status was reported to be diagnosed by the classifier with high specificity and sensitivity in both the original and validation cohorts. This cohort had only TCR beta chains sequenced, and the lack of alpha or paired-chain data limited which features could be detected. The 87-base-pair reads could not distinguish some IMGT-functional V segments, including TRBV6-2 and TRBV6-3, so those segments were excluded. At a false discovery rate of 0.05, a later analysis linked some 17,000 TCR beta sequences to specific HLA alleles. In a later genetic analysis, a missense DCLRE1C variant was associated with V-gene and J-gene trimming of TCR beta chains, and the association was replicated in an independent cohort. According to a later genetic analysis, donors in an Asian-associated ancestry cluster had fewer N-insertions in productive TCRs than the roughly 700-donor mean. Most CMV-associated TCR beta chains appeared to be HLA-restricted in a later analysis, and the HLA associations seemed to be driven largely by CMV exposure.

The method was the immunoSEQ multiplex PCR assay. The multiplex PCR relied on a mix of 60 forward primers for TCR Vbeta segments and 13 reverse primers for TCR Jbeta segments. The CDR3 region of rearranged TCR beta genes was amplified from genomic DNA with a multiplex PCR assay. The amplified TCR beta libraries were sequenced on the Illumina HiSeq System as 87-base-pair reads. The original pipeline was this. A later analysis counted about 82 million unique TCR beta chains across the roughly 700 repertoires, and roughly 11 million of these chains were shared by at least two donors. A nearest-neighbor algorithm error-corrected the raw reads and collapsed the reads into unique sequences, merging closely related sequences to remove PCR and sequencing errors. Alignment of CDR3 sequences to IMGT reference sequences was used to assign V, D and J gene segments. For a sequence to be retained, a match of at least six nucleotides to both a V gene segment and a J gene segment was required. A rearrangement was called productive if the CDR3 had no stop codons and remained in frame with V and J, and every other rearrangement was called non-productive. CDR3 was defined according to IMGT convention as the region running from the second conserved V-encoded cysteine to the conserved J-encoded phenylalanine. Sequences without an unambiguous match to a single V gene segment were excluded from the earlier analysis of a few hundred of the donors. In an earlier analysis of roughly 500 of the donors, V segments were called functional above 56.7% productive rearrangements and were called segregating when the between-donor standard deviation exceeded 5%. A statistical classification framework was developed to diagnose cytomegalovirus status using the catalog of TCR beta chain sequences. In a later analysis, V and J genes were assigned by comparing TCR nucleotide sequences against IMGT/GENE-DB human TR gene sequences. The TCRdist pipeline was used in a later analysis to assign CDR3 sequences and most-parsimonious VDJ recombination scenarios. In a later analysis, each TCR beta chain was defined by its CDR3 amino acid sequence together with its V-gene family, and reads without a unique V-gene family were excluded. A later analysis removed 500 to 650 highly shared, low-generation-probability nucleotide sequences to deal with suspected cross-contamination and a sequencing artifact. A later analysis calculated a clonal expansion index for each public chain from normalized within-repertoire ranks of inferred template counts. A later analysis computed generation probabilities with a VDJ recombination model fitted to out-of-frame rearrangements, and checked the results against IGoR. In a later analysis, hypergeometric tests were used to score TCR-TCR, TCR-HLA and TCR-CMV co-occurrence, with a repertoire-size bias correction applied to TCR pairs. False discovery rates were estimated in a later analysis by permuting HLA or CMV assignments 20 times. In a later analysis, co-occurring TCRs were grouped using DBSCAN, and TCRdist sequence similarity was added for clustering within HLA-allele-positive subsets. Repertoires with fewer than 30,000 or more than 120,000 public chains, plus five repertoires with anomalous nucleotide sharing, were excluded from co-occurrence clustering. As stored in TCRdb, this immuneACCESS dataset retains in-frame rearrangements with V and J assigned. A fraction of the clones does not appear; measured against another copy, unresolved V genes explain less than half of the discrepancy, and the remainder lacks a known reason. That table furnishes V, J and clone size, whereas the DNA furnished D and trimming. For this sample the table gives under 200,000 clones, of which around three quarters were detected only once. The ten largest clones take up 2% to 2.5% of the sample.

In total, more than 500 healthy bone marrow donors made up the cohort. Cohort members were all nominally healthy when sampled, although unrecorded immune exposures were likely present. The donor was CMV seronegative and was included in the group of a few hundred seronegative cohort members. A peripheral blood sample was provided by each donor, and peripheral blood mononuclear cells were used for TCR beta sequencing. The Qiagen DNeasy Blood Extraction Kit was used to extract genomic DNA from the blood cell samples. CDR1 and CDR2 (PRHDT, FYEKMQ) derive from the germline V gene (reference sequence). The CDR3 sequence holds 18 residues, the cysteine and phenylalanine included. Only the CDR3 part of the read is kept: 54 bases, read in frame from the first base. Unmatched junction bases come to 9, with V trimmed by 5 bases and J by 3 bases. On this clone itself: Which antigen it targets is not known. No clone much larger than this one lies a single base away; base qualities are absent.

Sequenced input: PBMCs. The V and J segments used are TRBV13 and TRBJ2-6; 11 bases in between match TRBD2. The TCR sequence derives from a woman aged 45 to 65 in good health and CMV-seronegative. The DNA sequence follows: TGTGCCAGCAGCCAACGGTCTAGCGGGGGGCTTGGGGCCAACGTCCTGACTTTC. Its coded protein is CASSQRSSGGLGANVLTF.